This T cell receptor beta chain was retrieved from a study of blood T cells in healthy people across ages. It was with a sample-barcoded 5' primer and a J-beta primer mix that a second PCR of roughly 7 to 12 cycles was run. Using its own MiXCR run on the 5' RACE reads, TCRdb lists one record per CDR3 protein. The sample carries about 640,000 distinct CDR3 sequences, 45% to 65% recorded once. This CDR3 is 16 amino acids long. V lost 0 bases, J lost 9 bases, and 6 bases stayed unmatched. CDR1 SGHRS and CDR2 YFSETQ come from the germline V gene. Sequenced material: blood. The chain employs TRBV5-1 and TRBJ2-1; 13 nucleotides match TRBD2. The sequence was collected from a man in his fifties or sixties in good health. CDR3 nucleotide sequence: TGCGCCAGCAGCTTGGCCGGGACTAGCGGGGTCGGTGAGCAGTTCTTC. Translation: CASSLAGTSGVGEQFF.